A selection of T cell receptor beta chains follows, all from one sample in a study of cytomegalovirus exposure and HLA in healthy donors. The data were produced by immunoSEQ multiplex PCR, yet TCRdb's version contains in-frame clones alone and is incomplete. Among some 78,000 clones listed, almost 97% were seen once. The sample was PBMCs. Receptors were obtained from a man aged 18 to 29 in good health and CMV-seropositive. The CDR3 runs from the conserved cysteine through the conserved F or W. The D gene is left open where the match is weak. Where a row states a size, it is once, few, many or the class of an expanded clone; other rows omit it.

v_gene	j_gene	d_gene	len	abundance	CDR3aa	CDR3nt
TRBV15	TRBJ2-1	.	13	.	CATSREGAREQFF	TGTGCCACCAGCAGAGAAGGGGCCCGTGAGCAGTTCTTC
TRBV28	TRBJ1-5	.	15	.	CASTPAEKGNQPQHF	TGTGCCAGCACCCCGGCGGAAAAAGGCAATCAGCCCCAGCATTTT
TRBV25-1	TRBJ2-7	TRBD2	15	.	CASSVTSGRVGEQYF	TGTGCCAGCAGTGTCACTAGCGGGAGGGTGGGAGAGCAGTACTTC
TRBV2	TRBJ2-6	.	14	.	CASRGASGANVLTF	TGTGCCAGCAGGGGGGCCTCTGGGGCCAACGTCCTGACTTTC
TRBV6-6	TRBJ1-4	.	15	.	CASSYSTATNEKLFF	TGTGCCAGCAGTTACTCGACTGCAACTAATGAAAAACTGTTTTTT
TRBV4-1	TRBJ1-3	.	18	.	CASSPFGLRRGSGNTIYF	TGCGCCAGCAGCCCCTTCGGATTACGTAGGGGCTCTGGAAACACCATATATTTT
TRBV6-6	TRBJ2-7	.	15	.	CASRALRKAGNEQYF	TGTGCCAGCAGGGCACTCAGGAAGGCAGGCAACGAGCAGTACTTC
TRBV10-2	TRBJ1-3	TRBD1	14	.	CASSFLDRDDTIYF	TGCGCCAGCTCCTTTCTGGACAGGGACGACACCATATATTTT
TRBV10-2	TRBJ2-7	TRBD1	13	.	CASTGQGRYEQYF	TGCGCCAGCACCGGACAGGGACGATACGAGCAGTACTTC
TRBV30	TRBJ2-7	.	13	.	CAWGGTASYEQYF	TGTGCCTGGGGAGGGACAGCCTCCTACGAGCAGTACTTC
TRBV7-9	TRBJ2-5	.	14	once	CASSFQGSSETQYF	TGTGCCAGCAGCTTTCAGGGATCATCGGAGACCCAGTACTTC
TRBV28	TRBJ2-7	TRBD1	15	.	CASSLHGVGGREQYF	TGTGCCAGCAGTTTGCACGGGGTAGGGGGCAGGGAGCAGTACTTC
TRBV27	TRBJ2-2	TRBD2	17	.	CASTLTAGGALTGELFF	TGTGCCAGCACCCTTACGGCGGGGGGCGCTTTGACCGGGGAGCTGTTTTTT
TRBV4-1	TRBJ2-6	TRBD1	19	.	CASSPPMGTGVSGANVLTF	TGCGCCAGCAGCCCCCCGATGGGGACAGGAGTCTCTGGGGCCAACGTCCTGACTTTC
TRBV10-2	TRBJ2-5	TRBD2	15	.	CASGGLGSAWETQYF	TGCGCCAGCGGAGGACTAGGTTCGGCTTGGGAGACCCAGTACTTC
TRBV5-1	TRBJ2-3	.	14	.	CASSLAGLTDTQYF	TGCGCCAGCAGCTTGGCCGGACTAACAGATACGCAGTATTTT
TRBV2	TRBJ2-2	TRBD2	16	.	CASSEVLAGVSGELFF	TGTGCCAGCAGTGAAGTCCTAGCGGGAGTGAGCGGGGAGCTGTTTTTT
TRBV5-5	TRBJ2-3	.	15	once	CASSLRTGHTDTQYF	TGTGCCAGCAGCTTGAGGACTGGTCACACAGATACGCAGTATTTT
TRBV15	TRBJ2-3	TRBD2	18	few	CATSREAGGSASTDTQYF	TGTGCCACCAGCAGAGAAGCGGGAGGATCCGCTAGCACAGATACGCAGTATTTT
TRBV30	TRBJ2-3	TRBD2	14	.	CAWSIAGGPDTQYF	TGTGCCTGGTCTATAGCGGGAGGGCCAGATACGCAGTATTTT
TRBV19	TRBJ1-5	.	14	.	CASNDEASNQPQHF	TGTGCCAGTAATGACGAGGCTAGCAATCAGCCCCAGCATTTT
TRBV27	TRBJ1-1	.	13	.	CASSTDRNTEAFF	TGTGCCAGCAGTACCGACAGGAACACTGAAGCTTTCTTT
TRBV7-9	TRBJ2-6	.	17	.	CASSLGREAVGANVLTF	TGTGCCAGCAGCTTAGGCAGGGAAGCAGTTGGGGCCAACGTCCTGACTTTC
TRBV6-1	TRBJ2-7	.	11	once	CASSYTNEQYF	TGTGCCAGCAGTTACACGAACGAGCAGTACTTC
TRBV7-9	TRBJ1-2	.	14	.	CASSLDAGRVGYTF	TGTGCCAGCAGCTTAGACGCAGGGAGGGTTGGCTACACCTTC
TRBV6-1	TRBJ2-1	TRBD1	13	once	CASRRGQGGEQFF	TGTGCCAGCAGGAGAGGACAGGGCGGTGAGCAGTTCTTC
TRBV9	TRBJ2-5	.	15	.	CASSAGGWRDETQYF	TGTGCCAGCAGCGCCGGGGGATGGAGAGATGAGACCCAGTACTTC
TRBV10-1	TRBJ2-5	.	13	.	CASSRGYQETQYF	TGCGCCAGCAGCAGGGGCTATCAAGAGACCCAGTACTTC
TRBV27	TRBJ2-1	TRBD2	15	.	CASSPSGSNYNEQFF	TGTGCCAGCAGCCCAAGCGGGAGTAACTACAATGAGCAGTTCTTC
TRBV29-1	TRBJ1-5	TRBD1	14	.	CSAGDRGGNQPQHF	TGCAGCGCTGGGGACAGGGGAGGCAATCAGCCCCAGCATTTT
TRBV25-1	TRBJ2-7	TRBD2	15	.	CASSISGLAGEEQYF	TGTGCCAGCAGTATATCGGGACTAGCGGGAGAAGAGCAGTACTTC
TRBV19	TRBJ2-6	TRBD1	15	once	CASGPDREGANVLTF	TGTGCCAGTGGGCCAGACAGGGAAGGGGCCAACGTCCTGACTTTC